This paragraph reports one T cell receptor beta chain. Its target is not known. The sample belongs to a study of shared clonotypes between healthy human individuals. Profiled with immunoSEQ multiplex PCR; TCRdb holds only in-frame clones, not every one. The sample lists more than 1 million clones, around 82% seen once, with 0.4% to 0.55% in the top ten. Study-level points and caveats: Clonotype sharing among donors was thought likely to change with sequencing depth.

CDR1 is LNHDA and CDR2 is SQIVND in the germline V gene (reference sequence). Trimming at V came to 3 bases and at J to 3 bases, leaving 8 bases not matched to a gene. The CDR3 loop spans 17 amino acids. The specimen sequenced was memory CD4+ T cells from PBMCs. Documented subset: CD45RA-negative fraction. This clonotype was sampled from a man aged 18-30 years in good health. Some clones in this sample may be carry-over from other donors' samples. The gene calls are TRBV19 and TRBJ1-5; TRBD1 aligns across 10 bases. The CDR3 DNA is TGTGCCAGTAGTATCTGGTCGGGACAGGGGCTCAATCAGCCCCAGCATTTT. Translating it yields CASSIWSGQGLNQPQHF. The full variable domain, its missing parts supplied by reference TRBV19 and TRBJ1-5, is DGGITQSPKYLFRKEGQNVTLSCEQNLNHDAMYWYRQDPGQGLRLIYYSQIVNDFQKGDIAEGYSVSREKKESFPLTVTSAQKNPTAFYLCASSIWSGQGLNQPQHFGDGTRLSIL.